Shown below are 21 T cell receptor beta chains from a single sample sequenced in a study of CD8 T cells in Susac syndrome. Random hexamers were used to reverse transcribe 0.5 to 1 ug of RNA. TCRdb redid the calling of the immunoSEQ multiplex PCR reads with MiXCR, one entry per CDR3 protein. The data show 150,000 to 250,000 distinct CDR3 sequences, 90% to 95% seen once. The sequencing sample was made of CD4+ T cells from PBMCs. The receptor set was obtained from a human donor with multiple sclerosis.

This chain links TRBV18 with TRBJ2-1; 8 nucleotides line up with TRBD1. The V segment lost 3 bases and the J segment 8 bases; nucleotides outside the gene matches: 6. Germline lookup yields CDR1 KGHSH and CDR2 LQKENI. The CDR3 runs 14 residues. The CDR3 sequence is CASSPRTGMHEQFF. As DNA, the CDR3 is TGTGCCAGCTCACCGCGGACAGGGATGCATGAGCAGTTCTTC.

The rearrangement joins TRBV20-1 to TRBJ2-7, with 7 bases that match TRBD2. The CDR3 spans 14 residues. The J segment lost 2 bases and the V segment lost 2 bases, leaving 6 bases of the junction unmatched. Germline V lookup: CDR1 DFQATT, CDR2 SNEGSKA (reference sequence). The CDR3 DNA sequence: TGCAGTGCTAGACGAGGGGAGGGGACCTACGAGCAGTACTTC. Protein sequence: CSARRGEGTYEQYF.

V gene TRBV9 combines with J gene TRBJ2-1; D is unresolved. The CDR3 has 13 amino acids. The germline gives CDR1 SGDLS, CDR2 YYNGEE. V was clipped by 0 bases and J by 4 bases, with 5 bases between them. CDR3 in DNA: TGTGCCAGCAGCGTAGCCGATTACAATGAGCAGTTCTTC. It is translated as CASSVADYNEQFF.

The CDR3 region has the DNA TGTGCCAGCCACCAGGACAGGGGACGAAATTCACCCCTCCACTTT. Protein: CASHQDRGRNSPLHF. The rearrangement joins TRBV2 to TRBJ1-6; 9 nucleotides match TRBD1. Germline V CDR1 and CDR2: SNHLY, FYNNEI. Trimming at V came to 8 bases and at J to 7 bases, leaving 9 bases not matched to a gene. This CDR3 contains 15 residues. Using reference TRBV2 and TRBJ1-6 for the parts outside the CDR3, the full variable domain is EPEVTQTPSHQVTQMGQEVILRCVPISNHLYFYWYRQILGQKVEFLVSFYNNEISEKSEIFDDQFSVERPDGSNFTLKIRSTKLEDSAMYFCASHQDRGRNSPLHFGNGTRLTVT.

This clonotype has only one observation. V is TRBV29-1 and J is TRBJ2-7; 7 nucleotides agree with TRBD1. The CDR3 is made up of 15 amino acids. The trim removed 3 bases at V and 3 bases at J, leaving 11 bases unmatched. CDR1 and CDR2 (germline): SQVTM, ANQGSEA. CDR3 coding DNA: TGCAGCGTTGAGAGACAGGGTGGGGGTCTCTACGAGCAGTACTTC. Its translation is CSVERQGGGLYEQYF.

CDR3 coding DNA: TGTGCCACAGGGTATGTGGCAGATACGCAGTATTTT. Translated, it gives CATGYVADTQYF. The V and J genes are TRBV25-1 and TRBJ2-3, with a tentative D call TRBD1 (5 bases). This CDR3 spans 12 amino acids. CDR1 is MGHDK and CDR2 is SYGVNS in the germline V gene. The V end lost 10 bases, the J end lost 4 bases, and 12 bases lay between the germline ends.

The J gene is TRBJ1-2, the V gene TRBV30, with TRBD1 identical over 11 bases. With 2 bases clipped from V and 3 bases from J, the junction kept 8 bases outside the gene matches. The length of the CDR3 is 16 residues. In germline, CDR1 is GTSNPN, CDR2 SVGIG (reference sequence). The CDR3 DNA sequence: TGTGCCTGGAGTCTCTTGGACAGGGGGCCAGACTATGGCTACACCTTC. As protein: CAWSLLDRGPDYGYTF.

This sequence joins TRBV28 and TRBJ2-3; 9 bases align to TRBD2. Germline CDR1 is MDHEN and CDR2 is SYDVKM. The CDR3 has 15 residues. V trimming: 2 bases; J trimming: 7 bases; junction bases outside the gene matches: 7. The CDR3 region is CASSLGGRARNTQYF. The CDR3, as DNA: TGTGCCAGCAGTTTAGGCGGGAGGGCGCGGAATACGCAGTATTTT.

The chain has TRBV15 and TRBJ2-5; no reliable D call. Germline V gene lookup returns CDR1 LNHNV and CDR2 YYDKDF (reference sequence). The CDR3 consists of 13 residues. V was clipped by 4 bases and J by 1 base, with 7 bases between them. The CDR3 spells CATSKPTQETQYF. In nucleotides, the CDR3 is TGTGCCACCAGCAAACCAACCCAAGAGACCCAGTACTTC.

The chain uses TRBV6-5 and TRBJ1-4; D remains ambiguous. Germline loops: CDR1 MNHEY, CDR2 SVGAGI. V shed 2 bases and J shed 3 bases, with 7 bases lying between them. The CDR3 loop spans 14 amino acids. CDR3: CASSYGVANEKLFF. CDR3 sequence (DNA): TGTGCCAGCAGTTACGGGGTGGCTAATGAAAAACTGTTTTTT.

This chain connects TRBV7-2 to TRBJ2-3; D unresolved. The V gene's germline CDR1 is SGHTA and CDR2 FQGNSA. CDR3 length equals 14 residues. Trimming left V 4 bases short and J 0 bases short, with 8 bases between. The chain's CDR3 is CASSSRPSTDTQYF. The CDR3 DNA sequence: TGTGCCAGCAGCTCTCGCCCTAGCACAGATACGCAGTATTTT.

The chain's CDR3 is CASRRTGNGYEQYF. CDR3 nucleotide sequence: TGTGCCAGCAGAAGAACAGGGAACGGGTACGAGCAGTACTTC. The rearrangement links TRBV14 to TRBJ2-7; possible D gene TRBD1, 6 bases. The CDR3 runs to 14 residues. Germline V gene lookup returns CDR1 SGHDN and CDR2 FVKESK. Trimming pared 6 bases from V and 4 bases from J, leaving 16 bases between. Combining the CDR3 with reference TRBV14 and TRBJ2-7 gives the whole variable domain EAGVTQFPSHSVIEKGQTVTLRCDPISGHDNLYWYRRVMGKEIKFLLHFVKESKQDESGMPNNRFLAERTGGTYSTLKVQPAELEDSGVYFCASRRTGNGYEQYFGPGTRLTVT.

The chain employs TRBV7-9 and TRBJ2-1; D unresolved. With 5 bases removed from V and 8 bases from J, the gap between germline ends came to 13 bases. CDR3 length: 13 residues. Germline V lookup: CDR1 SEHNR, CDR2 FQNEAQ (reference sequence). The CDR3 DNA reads TGTGCCAGCAGCGAGACGAGCCCCTATGAGCAGTTCTTC. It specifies CASSETSPYEQFF. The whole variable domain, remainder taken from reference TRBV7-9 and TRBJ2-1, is DTGVSQNPRHKITKRGQNVTFRCDPISEHNRLYWYRQTLGQGPEFLTYFQNEAQLEKSRLLSDRFSAERPKGSFSTLEIQRTEQGDSAMYLCASSETSPYEQFFGPGTRLTVL.

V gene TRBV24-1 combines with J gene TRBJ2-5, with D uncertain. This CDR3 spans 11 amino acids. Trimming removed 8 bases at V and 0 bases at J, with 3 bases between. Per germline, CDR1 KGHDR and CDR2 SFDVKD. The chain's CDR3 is CATNYQETQYF. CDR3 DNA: TGTGCCACCAATTACCAAGAGACCCAGTACTTC.

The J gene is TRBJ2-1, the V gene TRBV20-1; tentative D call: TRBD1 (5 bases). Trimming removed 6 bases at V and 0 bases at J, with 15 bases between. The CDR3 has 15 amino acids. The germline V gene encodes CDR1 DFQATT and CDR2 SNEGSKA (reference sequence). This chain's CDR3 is CSAQSTASSYNEQFF. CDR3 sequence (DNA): TGCAGTGCCCAATCGACAGCAAGCTCCTACAATGAGCAGTTCTTC.

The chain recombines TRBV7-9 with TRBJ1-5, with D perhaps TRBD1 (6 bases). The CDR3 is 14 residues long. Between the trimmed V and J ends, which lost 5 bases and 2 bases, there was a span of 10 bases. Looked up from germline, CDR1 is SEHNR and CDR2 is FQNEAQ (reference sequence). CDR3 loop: CASSRGAGNQPQHF. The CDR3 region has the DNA TGTGCCAGCAGCCGGGGGGCTGGCAATCAGCCCCAGCATTTT.

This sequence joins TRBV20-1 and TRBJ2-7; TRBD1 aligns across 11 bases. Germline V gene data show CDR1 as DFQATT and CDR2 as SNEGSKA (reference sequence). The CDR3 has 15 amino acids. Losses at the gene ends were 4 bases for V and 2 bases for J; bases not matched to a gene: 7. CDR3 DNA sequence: TGCAGTGCTATCCGGACAGGGGGCCTCGCCTACGAGCAGTACTTC. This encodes CSAIRTGGLAYEQYF.

The CDR3: CASSNRQGGNTIYF. CDR3 DNA sequence: TGCGCCAGCAGCAACCGACAGGGTGGAAACACCATATATTTT. J is TRBJ1-3 and V is TRBV5-1, with 7 bases identical to TRBD1. CDR1 is SGHRS and CDR2 is YFSETQ in the germline V gene. This CDR3 has 14 residues. Trimming at V came to 4 bases and at J to 3 bases, leaving 4 bases not matched to a gene. The whole variable domain, filled in from reference TRBV5-1 and TRBJ1-3, reads KAGVTQTPRYLIKTRGQQVTLSCSPISGHRSVSWYQQTPGQGLQFLFEYFSETQRNKGNFPGRFSGRQFSNSRSEMNVSTLELGDSALYLCASSNRQGGNTIYFGEGSWLTVV.

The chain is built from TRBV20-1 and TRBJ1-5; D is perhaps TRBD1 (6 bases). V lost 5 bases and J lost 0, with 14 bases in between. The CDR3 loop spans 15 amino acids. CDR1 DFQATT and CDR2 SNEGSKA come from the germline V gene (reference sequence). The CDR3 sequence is CSASQGFYSNQPQHF. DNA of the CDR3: TGCAGTGCTTCTCAGGGGTTTTATAGCAATCAGCCCCAGCATTTT.

The CDR3: CAISLTGITDTQYF. CDR3 nucleotide sequence: TGTGCCATCAGTTTGACAGGCATCACAGATACGCAGTATTTT. This sequence joins TRBV10-3 and TRBJ2-3, with D tentatively TRBD1 (6 bases). The V gene lost 5 bases and the J gene lost 2 bases, with 11 bases spanning the gap. CDR3 length equals 14 residues. Germline values: CDR1 ENHRY, CDR2 SYGVKD.

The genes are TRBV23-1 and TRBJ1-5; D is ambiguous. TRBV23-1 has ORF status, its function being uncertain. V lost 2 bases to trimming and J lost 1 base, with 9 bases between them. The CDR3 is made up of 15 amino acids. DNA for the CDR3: TGCGCCAGCAGTCAAGGGTCAGCGAGCAATCAGCCCCAGCATTTT. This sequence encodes CASSQGSASNQPQHF.